This T cell receptor (beta chain) was identified in a study of blood T cells in healthy people across ages. Overall study context: Template-switching capture recovered about one barcoded beta molecule per two T cells. Notes on the study in general: Any changes in expanded clonotypes were possibly confounded, as donor CMV status remained unknown. Long-lived and aged donors differed, with more naive CD4+ cells and higher diversity in the long-lived. Naive T cell percentage strongly correlated with TCR beta diversity.

It was with a sample-barcoded 5' primer and a J-beta primer mix that a second PCR of roughly 7 to 12 cycles was run. TCRdb independently ran MiXCR on the 5' RACE reads; one entry per CDR3 protein. The sample has roughly 680,000 distinct CDR3 sequences, 20% to 25% seen once; the top ten hold roughly 3.7%. This CDR3 spans 16 amino acids. CDR1 and CDR2 (germline): SGHAT, FQNNGV. Comments on this clonotype: Antigen: not known.

The source of this sequence is a man aged 65-85 years in good health. Specimen: blood. The chain employs TRBV11-2 and TRBJ2-5, with 12 bases matching TRBD2. The J call is in doubt because the DNA end fits TRBJ2-1 better. CDR3 residues: CASSLDPSGRAYEQFF. Written as DNA, the CDR3 is TGTGCCAGCAGCTTAGATCCTAGCGGGAGGGCCTATGAGCAGTTCTTC.